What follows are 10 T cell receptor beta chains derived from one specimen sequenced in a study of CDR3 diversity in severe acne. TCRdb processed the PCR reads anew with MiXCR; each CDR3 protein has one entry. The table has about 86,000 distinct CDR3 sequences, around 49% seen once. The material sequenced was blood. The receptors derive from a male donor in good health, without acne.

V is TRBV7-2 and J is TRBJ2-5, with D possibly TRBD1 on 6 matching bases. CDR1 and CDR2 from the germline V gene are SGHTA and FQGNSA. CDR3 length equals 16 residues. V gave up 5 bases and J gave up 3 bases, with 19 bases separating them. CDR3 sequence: CASSLGASWIKETQYF. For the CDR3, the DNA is TGTGCCAGCAGCCTGGGGGCTAGCTGGATTAAAGAGACCCAGTACTTC.

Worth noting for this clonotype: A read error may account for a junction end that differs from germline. The CDR3 nucleotides are TGTGCCACCAGTGGGGGCACTTATCAGTCCCAGCATTTT. Translating gives CATSGGTYQSQHF. The chain carries TRBV24-1 and TRBJ1-5; D is perhaps TRBD1 (5 bases). Germline values: CDR1 KGHDR, CDR2 SFDVKD. There are 13 residues in the CDR3.

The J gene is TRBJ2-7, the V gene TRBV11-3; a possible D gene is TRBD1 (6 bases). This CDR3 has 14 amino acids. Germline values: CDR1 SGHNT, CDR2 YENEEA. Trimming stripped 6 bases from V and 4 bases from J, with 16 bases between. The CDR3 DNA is TGTGCCAGCAGTCCACACCGAGGGGGATACGAGCAGTACTTC. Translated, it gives CASSPHRGGYEQYF.

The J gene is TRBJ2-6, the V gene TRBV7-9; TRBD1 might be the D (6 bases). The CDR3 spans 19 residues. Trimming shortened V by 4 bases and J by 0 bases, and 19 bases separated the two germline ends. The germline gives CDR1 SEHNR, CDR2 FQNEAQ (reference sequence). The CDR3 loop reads CASSSPRGQIYSGANVLTF. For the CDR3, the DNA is TGTGCCAGCAGCTCCCCCAGAGGACAGATTTACTCTGGGGCCAACGTCCTGACTTTC.

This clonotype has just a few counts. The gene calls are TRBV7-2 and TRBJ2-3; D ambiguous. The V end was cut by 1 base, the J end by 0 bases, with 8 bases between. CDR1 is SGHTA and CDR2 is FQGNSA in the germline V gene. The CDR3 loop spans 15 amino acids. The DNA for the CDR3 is TGTGCCAGCAGCTTAGATTCGCGCAGCACAGATACGCAGTATTTT. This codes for CASSLDSRSTDTQYF.

CDR3 in amino acids: CSAPRLAGGDRGYTF. The CDR3 nucleotides read TGCAGTGCTCCTCGACTAGCGGGAGGGGATAGGGGCTACACCTTC. V and J are TRBV20-1 and TRBJ1-2; possible D gene TRBD1, 5 bases. This CDR3 has 15 amino acids. Germline CDR1 reads DFQATT; CDR2 reads SNEGSKA (reference sequence). V was shortened by 5 bases and J by 8 bases, with 24 bases between the two germline ends.

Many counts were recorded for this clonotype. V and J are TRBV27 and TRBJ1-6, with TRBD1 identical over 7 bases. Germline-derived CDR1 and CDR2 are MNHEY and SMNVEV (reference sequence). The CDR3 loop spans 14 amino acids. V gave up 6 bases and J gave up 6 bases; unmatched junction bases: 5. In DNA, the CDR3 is TGTGCCAGCAGCTCCCGGGACAGTAATTCACCCCTCCACTTT. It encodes CASSSRDSNSPLHF.

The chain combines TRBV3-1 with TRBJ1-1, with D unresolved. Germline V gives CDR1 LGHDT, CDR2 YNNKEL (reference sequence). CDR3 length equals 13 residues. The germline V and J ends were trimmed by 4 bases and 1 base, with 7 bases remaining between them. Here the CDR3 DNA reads TGTGCCAGCAGCCGCACGGCGAACACTGAAGCTTTCTTT. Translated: CASSRTANTEAFF.

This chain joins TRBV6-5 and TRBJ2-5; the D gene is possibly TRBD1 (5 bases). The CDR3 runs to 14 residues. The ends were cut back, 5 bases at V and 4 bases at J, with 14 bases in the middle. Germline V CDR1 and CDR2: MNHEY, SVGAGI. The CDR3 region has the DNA TGTGCCAGCAGTATTAGGGGCCCCGGAGAGACCCAGTACTTC. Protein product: CASSIRGPGETQYF.

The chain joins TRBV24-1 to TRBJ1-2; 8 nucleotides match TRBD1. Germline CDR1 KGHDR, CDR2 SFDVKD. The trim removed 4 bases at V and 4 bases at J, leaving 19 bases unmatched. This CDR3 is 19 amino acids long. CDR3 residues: CATSEGPGQVQSTGYGYTF. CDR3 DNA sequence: TGTGCCACCAGTGAGGGACCGGGACAGGTTCAATCGACGGGCTATGGCTACACCTTC.